This T cell receptor beta chain was sequenced for a study of response to subunit inactivated influenza vaccine. Regarding the study as a whole: Authors suggested each seasonal flu vaccination may recruit only limited numbers of new T cells.

MiXCR, applied by TCRdb to the RT-PCR reads, yields one record per CDR3 protein. The sample yields 530,000 or so distinct CDR3 sequences, roughly 27% seen once. Concerning this clonotype: Its target is not known.

Per the germline V gene, CDR1 is SEHNR and CDR2 is FQNEAQ (reference sequence). The CDR3 loop spans 14 amino acids. With 5 bases removed from V and 4 bases from J, the gap between germline ends came to 13 bases. This specimen consisted of CD4+ T cells sorted from PBMCs, obtained about 5 days after vaccination. The gene calls are TRBV7-9 and TRBJ2-3, with unresolved D. The sequence came from a man aged 45-65 years who received an inactivated influenza vaccine. As DNA, the CDR3 is TGTGCCAGCAGCCCCCGGCAGGATCCAGATACGCAGTATTTT. It translates to CASSPRQDPDTQYF.